This T cell receptor beta chain was identified in a study of immune characterization of retroperitoneal liposarcoma. Trimming cost V 5 bases and J 4 bases, with 8 bases left between them. The germline V gene has CDR1 MNHEY and CDR2 SMNVEV (reference sequence). This CDR3 spans 13 amino acids. A single record per CDR3 protein comes from TCRdb applying MiXCR to the PCR reads. The data hold about 1,700 distinct CDR3 sequences, with roughly 42% observed a single time. The V call is TRBV27, the J call TRBJ2-2; D gene uncertain. Sequencing was done on a sample of tumor tissue. This TCR came from a female donor with retroperitoneal liposarcoma. CDR3 amino acids: CASSLGGTGELFF. In nucleotides, the CDR3 is TGTGCCAGCAGTCTAGGCGGCACCGGGGAGCTGTTTTTT.